These T cell receptor beta chains were read from a single sample in a study of cytomegalovirus exposure and HLA in healthy donors. Produced via immunoSEQ multiplex PCR; TCRdb's table is partial and in-frame only. This repertoire shows about 160,000 clones, roughly 85% found once; its top ten account for 8.5%. The sequencing sample was made of PBMCs. These receptors originate from a male donor in good health and CMV-seropositive. Both conserved end residues are part of each CDR3. The D gene is left open where the match is weak. Expanded clones are given a class, and other clones once, few, many or no size at all.

d_call,j_call,clone_size,cdr3_length,v_call,cdr3_nt,cdr3_aa
TRBD2,TRBJ2-6,NA,19,TRBV27,TGTGCCAGCAGTTTAAGACCCTCGGGACTACTCTCTGGGGCCAACGGCCTGACTTTC,CASSLRPSGLLSGANGLTF
NA,TRBJ1-5,few,16,TRBV6-5,TGTGCCAGCAGTTACGGCGTCGGAGGATGGAATCAGCCCCAGCATTTT,CASSYGVGGWNQPQHF
NA,TRBJ2-3,NA,14,TRBV10-3,TGTGCCATCAGGGGGGACTCGAGCACAGATACGCAGTATTTT,CAIRGDSSTDTQYF
TRBD1,TRBJ2-7,NA,16,TRBV5-8,TGTGCCAGCAGCCCCGGACAGGTCGCATTTTCGGGGGAGCAGTACTTC,CASSPGQVAFSGEQYF
NA,TRBJ1-5,NA,15,TRBV9,TGTGCCAGCAGCCCATCCCCCGAGGGCAATCAGCCCCAGCATTTT,CASSPSPEGNQPQHF
TRBD1,TRBJ2-7,once,18,TRBV6-1,TGTGCCAGCAGTGCAAAAGGACAGGGGGCGAGGTCCAGTTACGAGCAGTACTTC,CASSAKGQGARSSYEQYF
NA,TRBJ2-7,NA,13,TRBV5-1,TGCGCCAGCAGCGGGGACAACTCCTACGAGCAGTACTTC,CASSGDNSYEQYF
TRBD1,TRBJ1-6,NA,14,TRBV15,TGTGCCACCAGCCGGACAGGTTTTAATTCACCCCTCCACTTT,CATSRTGFNSPLHF
NA,TRBJ2-4,NA,16,TRBV7-2,TGTGCCAGCAGCCCCCAGGGTGGGATAGCCAAAAACATTCAGTACTTC,CASSPQGGIAKNIQYF
NA,TRBJ2-1,NA,14,TRBV30,TGTGCCTGGAGATCCGGGGGGAGGGGGGGTGAGCAGTTCTTC,CAWRSGGRGGEQFF
NA,TRBJ2-7,NA,12,TRBV18,TGTGCCAGCTCACCAGAGGGAGCCGAGCAGTACTTC,CASSPEGAEQYF
TRBD1,TRBJ1-1,few,12,TRBV18,TGTGCCAGCTCATGGACAGGGGCTGAAGCTTTCTTT,CASSWTGAEAFF
NA,TRBJ1-2,NA,12,TRBV27,TGTGCCAGCAGTGAGTCAAACTATGGCTACACCTTC,CASSESNYGYTF
NA,TRBJ2-1,NA,11,TRBV30,TGTGCCTGGAGTCCCCGGAATGAGCAGTTCTTC,CAWSPRNEQFF
NA,TRBJ2-3,NA,11,TRBV30,TGTGCCTGGACTAGCTTGGATACGCAGTATTTT,CAWTSLDTQYF
TRBD2,TRBJ2-5,NA,15,TRBV7-9,TGTGCCAGCAGCCCGGCGGGAGGTCCAAAAGAGACCCAGTACTTC,CASSPAGGPKETQYF
TRBD1,TRBJ1-5,NA,15,TRBV15,TGTGCCACCAGCAGAGACAGGGGGGAGCATCAGCCCCAGCATTTT,CATSRDRGEHQPQHF
TRBD1,TRBJ1-5,NA,14,TRBV28,TGTGCCAGCAGACAGGGACAGGTCAATCAGCCCCAGCATTTT,CASRQGQVNQPQHF
NA,TRBJ2-7,NA,13,TRBV7-8,TGTGCCAGCAGCTTAGGCCATCTATACGAGCAGTACTTC,CASSLGHLYEQYF
TRBD2,TRBJ2-1,NA,15,TRBV11-2,TGTGCCAGCAGCTTAGAGCTAGCGGGAGTGGCTGAGCAGTTCTTC,CASSLELAGVAEQFF
NA,TRBJ2-3,NA,20,TRBV4-3,TGCGCCAGCAGCCAAGATGTGGGAGGCGGGGGCCGCTTGATCACAGATACGCAGTATTTT,CASSQDVGGGGRLITDTQYF
TRBD1,TRBJ2-1,NA,15,TRBV7-6,TGTGCCAGCAGCCAAGGTCAGGGGGCCTCCAATGAGCAGTTCTTC,CASSQGQGASNEQFF
NA,TRBJ1-3,NA,15,TRBV5-1,TGCGCCAGCAGCTTCGACAACAACTCTGGAAACACCATATATTTT,CASSFDNNSGNTIYF
TRBD1,TRBJ2-1,NA,14,TRBV19,TGTGCCAGCGCCCGGGACAGGACGAGAAATGAGCAGTTCTTC,CASARDRTRNEQFF
TRBD1,TRBJ1-4,NA,17,TRBV5-1,TGCGCCAGCAGCTCACGTGGGACAGGGGATCGAGGTGAAAAACTGTTTTTT,CASSSRGTGDRGEKLFF
TRBD1,TRBJ1-1,few,16,TRBV6-4,TGTGCCAGCAGTGACTCTAGCCGCGACAGGGGTGGCAAAGCTTTCTTT,CASSDSSRDRGGKAFF
TRBD2,TRBJ2-5,NA,15,TRBV7-9,TGTGCCAGCAGCTTAGCTGGGACTAGCCAAGAGACCCAGTACTTC,CASSLAGTSQETQYF
NA,TRBJ1-4,NA,15,TRBV5-1,TGCGCCAGCAGCTTCGACAGTAGAACTAATGAAAAACTGTTTTTT,CASSFDSRTNEKLFF
NA,TRBJ1-4,NA,20,TRBV5-4,TGTGCCAGCAGCTTGGATGCGGGGGCGTCAGCCAAAGCAACTAATGAAAAACTGTTTTTT,CASSLDAGASAKATNEKLFF
NA,TRBJ2-4,NA,18,TRBV13,TGTGCCAGCAGCTCTGTGGGGGCTCCCCCTGGAGCCAAAAACATTCAGTACTTC,CASSSVGAPPGAKNIQYF
NA,TRBJ2-7,NA,16,TRBV27,TGTGCCAGCAGTTTATTTTCCGGGACAAGGACTTCCGAGCAGTACTTC,CASSLFSGTRTSEQYF
TRBD2,TRBJ2-3,NA,16,TRBV5-1,TGCGCCAGCAGCGGGGGACTAGCGGGGGGTACAGATACGCAGTATTTT,CASSGGLAGGTDTQYF
NA,TRBJ2-6,NA,17,TRBV15,TGTGCCACCAGCAGTCAGGGGTGGAATTCTGGGGCCAACGGCCTGACTTTC,CATSSQGWNSGANGLTF
NA,TRBJ2-1,NA,18,TRBV11-3,TGTGCCAGCAGCGGAGAGACTAGGTCCGATAGCTCCTACAATGAGCAGTTCTTC,CASSGETRSDSSYNEQFF
NA,TRBJ1-1,NA,14,TRBV10-1,TGCGCCAGCAGTCCACCCCCCTGGGGGGCTGAAGCTTTCTTT,CASSPPPWGAEAFF
NA,TRBJ2-7,NA,14,TRBV7-2,TGTGCCAGCAGCCATAGTTCTCAGGGGTCCGAGCAGTACTTC,CASSHSSQGSEQYF
TRBD1,TRBJ1-1,NA,13,TRBV4-1,TGCGCCAGCAACCAGGGGGCAGGGACTGAAGCTTTCTTT,CASNQGAGTEAFF
NA,TRBJ2-2,NA,14,TRBV7-8,TGTGCCAGCAGCCCCCAAACGAACACCGGGGAGCCGTTTTTT,CASSPQTNTGEPFF
TRBD2,TRBJ2-7,NA,14,TRBV19,TGTGCCAGTAGTACTAGCGGGAGTTTTAACGAGCAGTACTTC,CASSTSGSFNEQYF
NA,TRBJ1-3,NA,14,TRBV5-1,TGCGCCAGCAGGGACGCAGGGGCGGAAAACACCATATATTTT,CASRDAGAENTIYF
NA,TRBJ1-2,NA,13,TRBV7-9,TGTGCCAGCAGCTTCGGGACACTTCGGGGCTACACCTTC,CASSFGTLRGYTF
TRBD1,TRBJ2-5,NA,15,TRBV5-1,TGCGCCAGCAGCTTGGACAGGGGGCTAATTCAGACCCAGTACTTC,CASSLDRGLIQTQYF
NA,TRBJ2-5,NA,15,TRBV5-6,TGTGCCAGCACCCTGACATTTATGGTGCGAGAGACCCAGTACTTC,CASTLTFMVRETQYF